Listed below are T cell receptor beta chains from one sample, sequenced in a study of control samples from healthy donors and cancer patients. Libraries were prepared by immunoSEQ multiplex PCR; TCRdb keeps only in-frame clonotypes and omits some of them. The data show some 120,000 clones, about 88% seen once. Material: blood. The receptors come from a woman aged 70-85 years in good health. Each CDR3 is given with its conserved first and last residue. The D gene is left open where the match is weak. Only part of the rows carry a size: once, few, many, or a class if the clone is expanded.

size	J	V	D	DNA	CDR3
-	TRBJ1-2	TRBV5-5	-	TGTGCCAGCAGCTTGGGCCCCTCCGGGCAGGGAGCGTGGGGCTACACCTTC	CASSLGPSGQGAWGYTF
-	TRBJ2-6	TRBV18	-	TGTGCCAGCTCTCCGACTGGGATAATCTCTGGGGCCAACGTCCTGACTTTC	CASSPTGIISGANVLTF
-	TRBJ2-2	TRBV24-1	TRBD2	TGTGCCACCAGTGATTTTAGGACTAGCGGGGGGGCCGGCGGGGAGCTGTTTTTT	CATSDFRTSGGAGGELFF
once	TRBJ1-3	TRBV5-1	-	TGCGCCAGCAGCTTGGGAGGGGCTGGAAACACCATATATTTT	CASSLGGAGNTIYF
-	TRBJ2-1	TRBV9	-	TGTGCCAGCAGCTACGGGGGCGAGTGGAATGAGCAGTTCTTC	CASSYGGEWNEQFF
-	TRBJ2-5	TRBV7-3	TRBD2	TGTGCCAGCAGCCCTAAGCGGGGGCACCAAGAGACCCAGTACTTC	CASSPKRGHQETQYF
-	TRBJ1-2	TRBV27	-	TGTGCCAGCAGTTTAGTGGATTCTAACTATGGCTACACCTTC	CASSLVDSNYGYTF
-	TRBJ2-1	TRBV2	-	TGTGCCAGCAGCCGAAGGGGGTGGGGGGAACCCTACAATGAGCAGTTCTTC	CASSRRGWGEPYNEQFF
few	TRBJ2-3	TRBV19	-	TGTGCCAGTAGGCGGGACATCGTCACAGATACGCAGTATTTT	CASRRDIVTDTQYF
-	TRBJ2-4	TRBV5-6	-	TGTGCCAGCAGCTTGGGATCCCTAAAAAACATTCAGTACTTC	CASSLGSLKNIQYF
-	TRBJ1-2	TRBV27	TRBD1	TGTGCCAGCAGAAAGACAGGGAAGGCTGGCTACACCTTC	CASRKTGKAGYTF
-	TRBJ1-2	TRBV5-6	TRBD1	TGTGCCAGCAGCCCGGGACAGGGGATGGTTGGCTACACCTTC	CASSPGQGMVGYTF
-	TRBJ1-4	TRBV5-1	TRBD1	TGCGCCAGCAGCTCGGGACAGGTTAATGAAAAACTGTTTTTT	CASSSGQVNEKLFF
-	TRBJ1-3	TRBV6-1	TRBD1	TGTGCCAGCAGTAAAGGGACAGCCATCTCTGGAAACACCATATATTTT	CASSKGTAISGNTIYF
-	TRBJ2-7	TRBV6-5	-	TGTGCCAGTAATAGGGGATATGGAGACGAGCAGTACTTC	CASNRGYGDEQYF
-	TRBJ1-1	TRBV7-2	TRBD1	TGTGCCAGCAGCTTAAGGGGGCACCCAACTGAAGCTTTCTTT	CASSLRGHPTEAFF
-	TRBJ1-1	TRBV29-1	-	TGCAGCGTTGTTATCGTGTGGGACACTGAAGCTTTCTTT	CSVVIVWDTEAFF
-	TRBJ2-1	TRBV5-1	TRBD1	TGCGCCAGCACCCGACAGGGCTCCTACAATGAGCAGTTCTTC	CASTRQGSYNEQFF
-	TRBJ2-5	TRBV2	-	TGTGCCAGCAGTGAACAGGGCACGGGGGAGACCCAGTACTTC	CASSEQGTGETQYF
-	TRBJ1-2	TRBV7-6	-	TGTGCCAGCAGCCCCCCAGGCGAGAACTATGGCTACACCTTC	CASSPPGENYGYTF
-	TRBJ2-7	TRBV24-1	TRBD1	TGTGCCACCAGTGACGCCGGGACAGGGCATTTCTACGAGCAGTACTTC	CATSDAGTGHFYEQYF
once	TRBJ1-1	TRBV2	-	TGTGCCAGCAACAGGGATAACACTGAAGCTTTCTTT	CASNRDNTEAFF
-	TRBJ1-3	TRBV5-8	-	TGTGCCAGCAGCTACAGGAACTCTGGAAACACCATATATTTT	CASSYRNSGNTIYF
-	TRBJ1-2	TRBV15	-	TGTGCCACCAGCAGAGATCGGGCTGGCTACACCTTC	CATSRDRAGYTF
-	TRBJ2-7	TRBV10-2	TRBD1	TGCGCCACCACCGGACCCCTGGGACAGGGAAACACCTACGAGCAGTACTTC	CATTGPLGQGNTYEQYF
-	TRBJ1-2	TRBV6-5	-	TGTGCCAGTTCGAGCATTTGGGAGGGGGGCTACACCTTC	CASSSIWEGGYTF
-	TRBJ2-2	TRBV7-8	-	TGTGCCAGCACCCACGGGGTTTATAGAGACACCGGGGAGCTGTTTTTT	CASTHGVYRDTGELFF
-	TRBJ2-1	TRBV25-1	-	TGTGCCAGCAGTGAATCAGGGTTCAATGAGCAGTTCTTC	CASSESGFNEQFF
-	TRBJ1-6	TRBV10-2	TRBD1	TGCGCCAGCAGTGAGCGGGACAGGGTTCGGAATTCACCCCTCCACTTT	CASSERDRVRNSPLHF
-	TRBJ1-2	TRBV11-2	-	TGTGCCAGCAGCTTAGGCATGGGCCAGGTTGGTGGCTACACCTTC	CASSLGMGQVGGYTF
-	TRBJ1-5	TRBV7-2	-	TGTGCCAGCAGCTCAACCTGGGGGGTAGGGCAGCCCCAGCATTTT	CASSSTWGVGQPQHF
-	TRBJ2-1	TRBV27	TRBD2	TGTGCCAGCAGTTCCCAACTAGCGGGGCCGAACAATGAGCAGTTCTTC	CASSSQLAGPNNEQFF
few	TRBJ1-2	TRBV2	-	TGTGCCAGCAGTGAGCAACGCGCATCAGGACCTGCCTACACCTTC	CASSEQRASGPAYTF
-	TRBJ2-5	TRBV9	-	TGTGCCAGCAGCGTAGAGCCTTGGGGGGAGAGAGAGACCCAGTACTTC	CASSVEPWGERETQYF
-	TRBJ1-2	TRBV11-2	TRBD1	TGTGCCAGCAGCCGAGGGCAGGGGGCCGGCTATGGCTACACCTTC	CASSRGQGAGYGYTF
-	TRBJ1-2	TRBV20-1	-	TGCAGTGCCCAGTCTTATGGCTACACCTTC	CSAQSYGYTF
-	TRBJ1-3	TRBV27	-	TGTGCCAGCAGATGGACGGGAGGAAACACCATATATTTT	CASRWTGGNTIYF
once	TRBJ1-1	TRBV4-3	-	TGCGCCAGCAGCCAAGATTTTCCAGGGGATGTTGGCACTGAAGCTTTCTTT	CASSQDFPGDVGTEAFF